This T cell receptor beta chain is from a study of T cell clonotyping in hematopoietic cell transplantation. Profiling relied on immunoSEQ multiplex PCR, and the TCRdb table lists in-frame clones only, not all of them. In the table there are thousands of clones, 37% of which are singletons. CDR1 is GTSNPN, CDR2 SVGIG, per germline (reference sequence). CDR3 length equals 14 residues. The germline V and J ends were trimmed by 2 bases and 0 bases, with 8 bases remaining between them. The chain uses TRBV30 and TRBJ1-3; D is undetermined. The sequence was collected from a female patient aged 60 or older who had an allogeneic stem cell transplant, so the T cells may come from the graft donor. Some clones in this sample may be carry-over from other donors' samples. This specimen was peripheral blood mononuclear cells, taken 30 days after allogeneic stem cell transplant. CDR3 region: CAWSNGNSGNTIYF. The CDR3 DNA sequence: TGTGCCTGGAGTAACGGAAACTCTGGAAACACCATATATTTT.